One and the same sample provided the 8 T cell receptor beta chains below, sequenced in a study of response to subunit inactivated influenza vaccine. TCRdb reanalysed the RT-PCR reads using MiXCR and keeps one entry per CDR3 protein. Altogether some 480,000 distinct CDR3 sequences are present, approximately 9.9% being singletons, with the ten largest covering approximately 12%. The specimen was PBMCs from blood, collected about 40 days after vaccination. These receptor sequences come from a man aged 50-59 years who received an inactivated influenza vaccine.

The chain combines TRBV5-1 with TRBJ2-1; a weak D match, TRBD1 (5 bases). The germline V and J ends were trimmed by 7 bases and 1 base, with 15 bases remaining between them. The CDR3 consists of 15 residues. Per the germline V gene, CDR1 is SGHRS and CDR2 is YFSETQ. DNA of the CDR3: TGCGCCAGCGGCGTGACAGTCCCATCCTACAATGAGCAGTTCTTC. Its translation: CASGVTVPSYNEQFF.

The chain links TRBV7-9 to TRBJ2-7; TRBD2 matches at 11 bases. J lost 5 bases, V lost 4 bases, and 4 bases had no gene match. Germline-derived CDR1 and CDR2 are SEHNR and FQNEAQ (reference sequence). This CDR3 is built from 14 residues. The CDR3 DNA sequence: TGTGCCAGCAGCTATAGCGGGGGGGCGAACGAGCAGTACTTC. Translated, it gives CASSYSGGANEQYF.

Remarks on this clonotype: A much larger clone is a single base away; this may be a read error. The DNA for the CDR3 is TGCGCCAGCAGCCTCGGACAGTATGCTGCGGTGACTGAAGCTCTCTTT. Translation: CASSLGQYAAVTEALF. The chain combines TRBV5-1 with TRBJ1-1; D might be TRBD1 (6 bases). CDR3 length: 16 amino acids. Germline values: CDR1 SGHRS, CDR2 YFSETQ.

This clonotype has ten or more counts. The CDR3 DNA follows: TGTGCCAGCAGTTTGGACACTAACTATGGCTACACCTTC. The encoded protein is CASSLDTNYGYTF. The V and J genes are TRBV12-3 or TRBV12-4 and TRBJ1-2; weak D call: TRBD1 (5 bases). This CDR3 has 13 amino acids. V was cut by 3 bases and J by 0 bases, with 5 bases left in between.

The rearrangement joins TRBV20-1 to TRBJ2-7; 13 nucleotides line up with TRBD2. The CDR3 runs to 19 residues. Germline V gene sequence: CDR1 DFQATT, CDR2 SNEGSKA (reference sequence). V trimming: 4 bases; J trimming: 6 bases; junction bases outside the gene matches: 21. CDR3 in DNA: TGCAGTGCTACAAAGGCTACACCGGGACTAGCGGGATCCCTGGCCGAGCAGTACTTC. The encoded protein is CSATKATPGLAGSLAEQYF.

The genes are TRBV30 and TRBJ2-3; D is possibly TRBD1 (5 bases). The CDR3 has 16 amino acids. The ends were cut back, 2 bases at V and 2 bases at J, with 17 bases in the middle. The V gene's germline CDR1 is GTSNPN and CDR2 SVGIG (reference sequence). The CDR3 here is CAWSRGLDISTDTQYF. CDR3 in DNA: TGTGCCTGGAGTAGGGGTTTAGACATCTCCACAGATACGCAGTATTTT.

This clonotype was counted a few times. The rearrangement uses TRBV20-1 and TRBJ2-1; 14 positions agree with TRBD2. J gave up 0 bases and V 0 bases, and 10 bases lay outside the gene matches. Germline V gene sequence: CDR1 DFQATT, CDR2 SNEGSKA (reference sequence). The CDR3 totals 20 residues. The CDR3 DNA reads TGCAGTGCTAGAGATGGGAGGACTAGCGGGAGGCCGGGCTCCTACAATGAGCAGTTCTTC. This sequence encodes CSARDGRTSGRPGSYNEQFF.

This clonotype was detected only a few times. The V call is TRBV5-1, the J call TRBJ2-1; 7 nucleotides agree with TRBD1. CDR1 is SGHRS, CDR2 YFSETQ, per germline. CDR3 length: 15 amino acids. With 1 base clipped from V and 6 bases from J, the junction kept 7 bases outside the gene matches. CDR3 in DNA: TGCGCCAGCAGCTTGAGGGCCGGGGACAGCAATGAGCAGTTCTTC. It encodes CASSLRAGDSNEQFF.